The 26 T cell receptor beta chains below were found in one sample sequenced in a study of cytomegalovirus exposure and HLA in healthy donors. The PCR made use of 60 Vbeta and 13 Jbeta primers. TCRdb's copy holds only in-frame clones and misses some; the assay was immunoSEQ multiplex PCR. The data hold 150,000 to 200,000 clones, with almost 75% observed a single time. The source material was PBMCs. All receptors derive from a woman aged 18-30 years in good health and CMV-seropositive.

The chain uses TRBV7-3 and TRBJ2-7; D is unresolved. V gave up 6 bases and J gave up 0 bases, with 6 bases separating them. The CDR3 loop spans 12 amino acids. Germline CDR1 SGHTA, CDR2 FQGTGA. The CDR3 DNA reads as TGTGCCAGCAGTCCTACCTCCTACGAGCAGTACTTC. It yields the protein CASSPTSYEQYF.

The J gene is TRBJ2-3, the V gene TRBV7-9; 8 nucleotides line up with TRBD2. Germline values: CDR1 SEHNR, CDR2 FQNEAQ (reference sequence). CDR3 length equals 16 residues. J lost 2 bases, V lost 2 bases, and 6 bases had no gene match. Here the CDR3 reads CASSLSVAGTTDTQYF. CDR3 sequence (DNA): TGTGCCAGCAGCTTATCCGTAGCGGGGACCACAGATACGCAGTATTTT.

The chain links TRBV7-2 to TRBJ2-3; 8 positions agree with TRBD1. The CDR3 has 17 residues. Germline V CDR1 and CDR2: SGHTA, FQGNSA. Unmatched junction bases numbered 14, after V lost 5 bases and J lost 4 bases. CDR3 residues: CASSAPVAGGFSDTQYF. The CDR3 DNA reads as TGTGCCAGCAGCGCCCCGGTGGCAGGGGGCTTCTCAGATACGCAGTATTTT.

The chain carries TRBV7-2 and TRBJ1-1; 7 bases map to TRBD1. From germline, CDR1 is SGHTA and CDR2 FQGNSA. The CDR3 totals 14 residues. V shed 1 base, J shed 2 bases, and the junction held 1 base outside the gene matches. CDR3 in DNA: TGTGCCAGCAGCTTAGGACAGGGAAACACTGAAGCTTTCTTT. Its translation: CASSLGQGNTEAFF.

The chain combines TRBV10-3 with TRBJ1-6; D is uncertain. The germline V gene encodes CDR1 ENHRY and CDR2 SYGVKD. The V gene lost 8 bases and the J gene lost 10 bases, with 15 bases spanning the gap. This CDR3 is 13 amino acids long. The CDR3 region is CAISREQWSPLHF. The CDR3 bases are TGTGCCATCTCCCGGGAACAGTGGTCACCCCTCCACTTT.

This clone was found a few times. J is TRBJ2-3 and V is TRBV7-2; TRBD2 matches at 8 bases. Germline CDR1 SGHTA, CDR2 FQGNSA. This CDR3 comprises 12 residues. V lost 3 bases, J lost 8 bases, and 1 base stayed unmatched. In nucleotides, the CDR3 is TGTGCCAGCAGCTTGCTAGCGGGTACGCAGTATTTT. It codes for CASSLLAGTQYF.

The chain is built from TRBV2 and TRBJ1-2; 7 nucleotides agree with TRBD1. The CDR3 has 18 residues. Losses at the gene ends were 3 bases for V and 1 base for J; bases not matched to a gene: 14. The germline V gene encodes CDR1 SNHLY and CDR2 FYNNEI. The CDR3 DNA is TGTGCCAGCAGTGACCCGGGACAGCCTAATCCCTATAACTATGGCTACACCTTC. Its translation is CASSDPGQPNPYNYGYTF.

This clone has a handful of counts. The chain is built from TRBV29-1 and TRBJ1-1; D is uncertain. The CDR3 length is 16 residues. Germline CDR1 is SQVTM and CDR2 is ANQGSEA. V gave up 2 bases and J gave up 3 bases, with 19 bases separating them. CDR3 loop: CSVESKGVHRDTEAFF. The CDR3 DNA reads TGCAGCGTTGAATCGAAGGGAGTTCATCGGGACACTGAAGCTTTCTTT.

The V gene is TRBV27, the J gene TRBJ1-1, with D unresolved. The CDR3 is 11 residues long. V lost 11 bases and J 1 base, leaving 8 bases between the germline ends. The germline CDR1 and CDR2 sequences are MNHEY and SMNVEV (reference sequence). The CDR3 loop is CAGGRNTEAFF. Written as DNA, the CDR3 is TGTGCCGGCGGCCGGAACACTGAAGCTTTCTTT.

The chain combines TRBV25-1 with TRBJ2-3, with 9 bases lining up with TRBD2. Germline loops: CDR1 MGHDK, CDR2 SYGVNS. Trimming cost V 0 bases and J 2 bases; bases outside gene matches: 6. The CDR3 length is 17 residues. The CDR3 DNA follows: TGTGCCAGCAGTGAATACCGAGCGGGGGGTTTCACAGATACGCAGTATTTT. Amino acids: CASSEYRAGGFTDTQYF.

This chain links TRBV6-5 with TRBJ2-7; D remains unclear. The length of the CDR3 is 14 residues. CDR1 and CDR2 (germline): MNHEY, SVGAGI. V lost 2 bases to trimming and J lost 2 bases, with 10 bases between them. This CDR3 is CASSYGHGTYEQYF. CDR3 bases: TGTGCCAGCAGTTACGGCCATGGTACCTACGAGCAGTACTTC.

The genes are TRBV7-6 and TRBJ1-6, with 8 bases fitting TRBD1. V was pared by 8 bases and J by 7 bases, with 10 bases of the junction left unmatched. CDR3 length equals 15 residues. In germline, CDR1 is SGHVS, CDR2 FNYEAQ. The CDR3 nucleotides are TGTGCCAGCGGCCGGGAGGCAGGGGGCAATTCACCCCTCCACTTT. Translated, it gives CASGREAGGNSPLHF.

The CDR3, as DNA: TGTGCCAGCAGCTTGGGGACTCGAAACTACGAGCAGTACTTC. Residues: CASSLGTRNYEQYF. The genes are TRBV5-6 and TRBJ2-5; TRBD2 might be the D (5 bases). The DNA matches TRBJ2-7 better at its end, which makes the J call doubtful. The CDR3 runs to 14 residues. Germline V gives CDR1 SGHDT, CDR2 YYEEEE.

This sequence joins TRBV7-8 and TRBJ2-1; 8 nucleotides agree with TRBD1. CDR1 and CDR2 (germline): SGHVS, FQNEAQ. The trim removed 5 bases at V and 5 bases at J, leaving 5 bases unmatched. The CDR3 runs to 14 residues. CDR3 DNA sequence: TGTGCCAGCAGCCAACCGGACAGGGACAATGAGCAGTTCTTC. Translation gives CASSQPDRDNEQFF.

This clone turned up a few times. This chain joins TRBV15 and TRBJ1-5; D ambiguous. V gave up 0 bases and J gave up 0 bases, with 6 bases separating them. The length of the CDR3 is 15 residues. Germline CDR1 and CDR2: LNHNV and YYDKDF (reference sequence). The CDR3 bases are TGTGCCACCAGCAGAGAGAGAAATAGCAATCAGCCCCAGCATTTT. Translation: CATSRERNSNQPQHF.

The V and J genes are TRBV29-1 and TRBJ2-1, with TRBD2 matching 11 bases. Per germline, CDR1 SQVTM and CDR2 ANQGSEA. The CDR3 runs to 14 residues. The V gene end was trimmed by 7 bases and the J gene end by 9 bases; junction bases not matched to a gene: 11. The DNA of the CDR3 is TGCAGCGCCCGGGTAGCGGGGGGGCCTGGTGAGCAGTTCTTC. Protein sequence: CSARVAGGPGEQFF.

The CDR3, as DNA: TGTGCCAGCAGCTTGCGGGGACTAGCGGAACAAGAGACCCAGTACTTC. Translation: CASSLRGLAEQETQYF. This rearrangement joins TRBV5-4 to TRBJ2-5; 11 bases are shared with TRBD2. The V gene's germline CDR1 is SGHNT and CDR2 YYREEE (reference sequence). This CDR3 has 16 amino acids. V was pared by 1 base and J by 2 bases, with 4 bases of the junction left unmatched.

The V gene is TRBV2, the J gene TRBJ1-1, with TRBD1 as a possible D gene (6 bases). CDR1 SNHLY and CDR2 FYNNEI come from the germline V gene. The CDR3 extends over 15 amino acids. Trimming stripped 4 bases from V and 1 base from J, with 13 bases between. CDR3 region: CASSGGGEANTEAFF. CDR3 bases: TGTGCCAGCAGTGGAGGGGGGGAGGCGAACACTGAAGCTTTCTTT.

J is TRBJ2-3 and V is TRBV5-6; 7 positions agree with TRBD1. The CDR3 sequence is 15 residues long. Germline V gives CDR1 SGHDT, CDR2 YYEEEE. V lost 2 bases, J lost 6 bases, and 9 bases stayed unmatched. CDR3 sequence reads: CASSFLDRQADTQYF. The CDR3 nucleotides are TGTGCCAGCAGCTTTCTGGACAGGCAAGCGGATACGCAGTATTTT.

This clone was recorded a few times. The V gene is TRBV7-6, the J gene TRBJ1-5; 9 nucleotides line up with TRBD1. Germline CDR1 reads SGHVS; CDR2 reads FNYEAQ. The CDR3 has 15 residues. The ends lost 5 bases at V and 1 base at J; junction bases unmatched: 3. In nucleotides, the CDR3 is TGTGCCAGCAGCCGGACAGGGGAAAGCAATCAGCCCCAGCATTTT. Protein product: CASSRTGESNQPQHF.

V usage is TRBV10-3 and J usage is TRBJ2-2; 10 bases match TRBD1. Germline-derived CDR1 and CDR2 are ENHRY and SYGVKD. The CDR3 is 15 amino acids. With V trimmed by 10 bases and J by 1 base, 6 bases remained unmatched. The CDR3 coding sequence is TGTGCCACCAGGACAGGGGGGGTGAACACCGGGGAGCTGTTTTTT. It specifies CATRTGGVNTGELFF.

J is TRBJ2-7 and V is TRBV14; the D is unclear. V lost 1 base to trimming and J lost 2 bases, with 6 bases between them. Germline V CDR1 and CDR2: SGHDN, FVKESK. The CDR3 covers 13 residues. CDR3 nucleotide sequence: TGTGCCAGCAGCCAAGTGGCAGCCTACGAGCAGTACTTC. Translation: CASSQVAAYEQYF. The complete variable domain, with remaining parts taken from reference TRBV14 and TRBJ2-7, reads EAGVTQFPSHSVIEKGQTVTLRCDPISGHDNLYWYRRVMGKEIKFLLHFVKESKQDESGMPNNRFLAERTGGTYSTLKVQPAELEDSGVYFCASSQVAAYEQYFGPGTRLTVT.

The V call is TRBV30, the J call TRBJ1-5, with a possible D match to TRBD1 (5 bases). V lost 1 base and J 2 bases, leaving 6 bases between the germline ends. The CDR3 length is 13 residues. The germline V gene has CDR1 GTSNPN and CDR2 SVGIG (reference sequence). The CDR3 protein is CAWSGQRNQPQHF. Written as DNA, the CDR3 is TGTGCCTGGAGTGGACAGCGCAATCAGCCCCAGCATTTT. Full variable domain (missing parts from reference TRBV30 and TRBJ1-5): SQTIHQWPATLVQPVGSPLSLECTVEGTSNPNLYWYRQAAGRGLQLLFYSVGIGQISSEVPQNLSASRPQDRQFILSSKKLLLSDSGFYLCAWSGQRNQPQHFGDGTRLSIL.

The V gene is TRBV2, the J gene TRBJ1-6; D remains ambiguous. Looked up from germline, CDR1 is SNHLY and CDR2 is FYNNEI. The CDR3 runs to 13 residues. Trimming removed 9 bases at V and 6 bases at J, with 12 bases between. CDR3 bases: TGTGCCAGATCGGAGGTATCTAATTCACCCCTCCACTTT. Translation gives CARSEVSNSPLHF. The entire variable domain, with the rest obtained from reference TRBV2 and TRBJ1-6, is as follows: EPEVTQTPSHQVTQMGQEVILRCVPISNHLYFYWYRQILGQKVEFLVSFYNNEISEKSEIFDDQFSVERPDGSNFTLKIRSTKLEDSAMYFCARSEVSNSPLHFGNGTRLTVT.

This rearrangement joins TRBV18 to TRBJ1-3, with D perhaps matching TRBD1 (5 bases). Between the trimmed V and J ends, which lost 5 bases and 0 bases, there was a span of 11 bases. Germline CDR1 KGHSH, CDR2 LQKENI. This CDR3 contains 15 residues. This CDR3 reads CASSTTDLSGNTIYF. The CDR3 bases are TGTGCCAGCTCAACGACAGATCTCTCTGGAAACACCATATATTTT.

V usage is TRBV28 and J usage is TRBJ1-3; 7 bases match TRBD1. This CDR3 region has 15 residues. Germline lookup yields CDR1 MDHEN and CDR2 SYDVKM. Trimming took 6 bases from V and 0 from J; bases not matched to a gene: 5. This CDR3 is CASSSGTASGNTIYF. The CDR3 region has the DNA TGTGCCAGCAGCAGTGGGACAGCCTCTGGAAACACCATATATTTT.